Following are 13 T cell receptor beta chains from one sample sequenced in a study of shared clonotypes between healthy human individuals. Assay: immunoSEQ multiplex PCR; the TCRdb copy retains only in-frame clones and omits some. The data contain about 2,500,000 clones, 85% to 95% of them singletons. Material for sequencing was naive CD4+ T cells sorted from blood. Subset of the sample: CD45RA+ positively selected. These TCRs come from a man aged 18 to 30 in good health.

Regarding this clone: One base away lies a much larger clone, so this may be a sequencing read error. The same CDR3 is also encoded by other DNA sequences in this sample. The J gene is TRBJ1-1, the V gene TRBV5-1; unclear D gene. The germline V gene encodes CDR1 SGHRS and CDR2 YFSETQ. The CDR3 contains 14 residues. V lost 3 bases, J lost 1 base, and 10 bases lay in between. The CDR3 reads CASSSGPGNTEAFF. The CDR3 nucleotides are TGCGCCAGCAGCTCCGGGCCAGGGAACACTGAAGCTTTCTTT. The variable domain in full, with the rest retrieved from reference TRBV5-1 and TRBJ1-1, is KAGVTQTPRYLIKTRGQQVTLSCSPISGHRSVSWYQQTPGQGLQFLFEYFSETQRNKGNFPGRFSGRQFSNSRSEMNVSTLELGDSALYLCASSSGPGNTEAFFGQGTRLTVV.

V and J are TRBV21-1 and TRBJ2-5. TRBV21-1 represents a pseudogene. The CDR3 runs 17 residues. This CDR3 reads CASSKTGSERVDETQYF. Written as DNA, the CDR3 is TGTGCCAGCAGCAAAACCGGCAGCGAACGGGTGGACGAGACCCAGTACTTC.

The J gene is TRBJ2-2, the V gene TRBV7-3, with D perhaps matching TRBD1 (6 bases). The germline V gene has CDR1 SGHTA and CDR2 FQGTGA. With 3 bases removed from V and 6 bases from J, the gap between germline ends came to 8 bases. The CDR3 runs 13 residues. The CDR3 DNA is TGTGCCAGCAGCTTCCCAGGGGCCGGGGAGCTGTTTTTT. This gives the protein CASSFPGAGELFF.

The V call is TRBV27, the J call TRBJ1-1, with 8 bases lining up with TRBD1. V gave up 4 bases and J gave up 6 bases; unmatched junction bases: 10. The CDR3 consists of 15 residues. Germline V lookup: CDR1 MNHEY, CDR2 SMNVEV (reference sequence). The DNA for the CDR3 is TGTGCCAGCAGTTCTCCCGGGACAGGAGTTTCTGAAGCTTTCTTT. Protein product: CASSSPGTGVSEAFF.

The V and J genes are TRBV6-5 and TRBJ2-1; D is uncertain. The V gene lost 5 bases and the J gene lost 2 bases, with 13 bases spanning the gap. Germline CDR1 and CDR2: MNHEY and SVGAGI. CDR3 length: 15 residues. CDR3 sequence (DNA): TGTGCCAGCAGTCCCCTGGGTGGACCCTACAATGAGCAGTTCTTC. Residues: CASSPLGGPYNEQFF.

The CDR3 loop reads CASSDLTGGKVQGSFGEQYF. Here the CDR3 DNA reads TGTGCCAGCAGTGATCTTACCGGGGGGAAAGTACAGGGTTCTTTCGGGGAGCAGTACTTC. This rearrangement joins TRBV6-1 to TRBJ2-7; maybe TRBD2 (7 bases). Germline V gene data show CDR1 as MNHNS and CDR2 as SASEGT. Trimming shortened V by 3 bases and J by 7 bases, and 34 bases separated the two germline ends. The CDR3 is 20 amino acids.

This chain connects TRBV11-2 to TRBJ2-7; the match to TRBD2 covers 12 bases. This CDR3 comprises 14 residues. The ends lost 5 bases at V and 5 bases at J; junction bases unmatched: 4. Germline V gives CDR1 SGHAT, CDR2 FQNNGV. CDR3 in amino acids: CASSPRLAGDEQYF. CDR3 nucleotide sequence: TGTGCCAGCAGCCCCCGACTAGCGGGGGACGAGCAGTACTTC.

The V and J genes are TRBV6-1 and TRBJ2-7, with D maybe TRBD2 (6 bases). The CDR3 is made up of 15 amino acids. Deletions cut 2 bases from V and 0 bases from J, with 11 bases between. Germline assignment: CDR1 MNHNS and CDR2 SASEGT. DNA of the CDR3: TGTGCCAGCAGTGAAAGGACTACCCACTCCTACGAGCAGTACTTC. Protein product: CASSERTTHSYEQYF.

The chain couples TRBV11-3 to TRBJ1-2; D call uncertain. Trimming cost V 4 bases and J 3 bases, with 9 bases left between them. CDR1 and CDR2 (germline): SGHNT, YENEEA. The CDR3 runs to 13 residues. CDR3 in amino acids: CASSSVVHYGYTF. The CDR3, as DNA: TGTGCCAGCAGCTCTGTGGTACACTATGGCTACACCTTC.

J is TRBJ1-2 and V is TRBV27, with 9 bases identical to TRBD1. After removal of 5 bases from V and 2 bases from J, the junction contained 6 bases not matched to a gene. Germline assignment: CDR1 MNHEY and CDR2 SMNVEV (reference sequence). This CDR3 is 15 amino acids long. CDR3 DNA: TGTGCCAGCAGTCGACAGGGGGATGCGAACTATGGCTACACCTTC. As protein: CASSRQGDANYGYTF.

V usage is TRBV28 and J usage is TRBJ1-2; TRBD1 agrees at 7 bases. Germline values: CDR1 MDHEN, CDR2 SYDVKM. This CDR3 region has 16 residues. With 5 bases clipped from V and 2 bases from J, the junction kept 11 bases outside the gene matches. CDR3 loop: CASSPTTGRGNYGYTF. The CDR3 DNA sequence: TGTGCCAGCAGTCCTACGACAGGGAGGGGAAACTATGGCTACACCTTC.

This chain links TRBV28 with TRBJ2-1; D tentatively fits TRBD1 or TRBD2 (7 bases each). Trimming left V 5 bases short and J 2 bases short, with 13 bases between. CDR1 and CDR2 from the germline V gene are MDHEN and SYDVKM. CDR3 size: 15 residues. The CDR3 region has the DNA TGTGCCAGCAGTGCCCCAGGGGGGGCCTACAATGAGCAGTTCTTC. Translation gives CASSAPGGAYNEQFF. Together with reference TRBV28 and TRBJ2-1, the CDR3 gives the full variable domain: DVKVTQSSRYLVKRTGEKVFLECVQDMDHENMFWYRQDPGLGLRLIYFSYDVKMKEKGDIPEGYSVSREKKERFSLILESASTNQTSMYLCASSAPGGAYNEQFFGPGTRLTVL.

The chain employs TRBV30 and TRBJ2-6; D gene unclear. From germline, CDR1 is GTSNPN and CDR2 SVGIG (reference sequence). The germline V and J ends were trimmed by 0 bases and 0 bases, with 9 bases remaining between them. This CDR3 is built from 16 residues. The DNA for the CDR3 is TGTGCCTGGAGTGTGCGAGGCCCCTCTGGGGCCAACGTCCTGACTTTC. It encodes CAWSVRGPSGANVLTF.